The TCR beta chain described here comes from a study of shared clonotypes between healthy human individuals. The CDR3 runs to 18 residues. The germline gives CDR1 MDHEN, CDR2 SYDVKM. After removal of 3 bases from V and 9 bases from J, the junction contained 18 bases not matched to a gene. Genomic DNA of each subset was evenly split across several immunoSEQ plates. Around 220 ng DNA, about 30,000 T cell genomes, went into each sorted-subset replicate PCR. Authors' data handling: Junction-only immunoSEQ sequences carried no quality scores, so filtering differed. Repertoires were generated with immunoSEQ multiplex PCR, while TCRdb's copy carries only in-frame clones and drops some. For V, J and clone size, that table is used; D and trimming come from the DNA. The sample records over 2 million clones, around 93% being singletons. Study-level results: Memory subsets generally showed lower estimated richness than naive subsets.

On this clone: Its antigen is unknown.

The TCR was taken from a man aged 18 to 30 in good health. Some clones in this sample may be carry-over from other donors' samples. This chain connects TRBV28 to TRBJ2-1; 9 nucleotides line up with TRBD2. Sequenced: naive CD4+ T cells from PBMCs. Regarding subset: CD45RA+ positively selected. In DNA, the CDR3 is TGTGCCAGCAGTTTTAGGGCCCATGGGGGCGGGAGGGCCGGTGAGCAGTTCTTC. It codes for CASSFRAHGGGRAGEQFF.